This entry concerns a single T cell receptor (beta chain). This sample was taken from a study of blood T cell repertoires in COVID-19. Turning to the study itself: Samples came from the United States, Italy and Spain, spanning acute and convalescent COVID-19. T cells, B-cell-depleted T cells, or PBMCs provided the cDNA or gDNA that served as material.

Sequenced by immunoSEQ multiplex PCR; TCRdb stores in-frame clones only, minus some. Of over 30,000 clones detected, 60% to 80% appear once; the ten largest clones hold about 15%. Per the germline V gene, CDR1 is SGHVS and CDR2 is FNYEAQ. The CDR3 contains 10 residues. V was cut by 2 bases and J by 9 bases, with 2 bases left in between. This clonotype was sampled from an older man with active or convalescent COVID-19. V usage is TRBV7-6 and J usage is TRBJ2-1, with D unresolved. Sequenced input: peripheral blood. This chain's CDR3 is CASSLLEQFF. Written as DNA, the CDR3 is TGTGCCAGCAGCTTACTTGAGCAGTTCTTC.